Listed below are T cell receptor beta chains from one sample, sequenced in a study of blood T cell repertoires in COVID-19. TCRdb's table, derived via immunoSEQ multiplex PCR, lists solely in-frame clones and lacks some. Of 150,000 to 200,000 clones listed, roughly 88% are singletons. The source material was PBMCs or T cells enriched from blood (not recorded which). The receptors were gathered from a woman aged 18-35 years who had recovered from COVID-19. Each CDR3 is given with its conserved first and last residue. The D gene is left open where the match is weak. Some rows mark clone size as missing; the rest say once, few, many or name a class of expanded clone.

d_gene	abundance	j_gene	v_gene	CDR3aa	CDR3nt
.	.	TRBJ2-5	TRBV6-5	CASRGSEGTQYF	TGTGCCAGCAGGGGGTCTGAGGGGACCCAGTACTTC
.	.	TRBJ1-5	TRBV25-1	CASSAPGDQPQHF	TGTGCCAGCAGTGCCCCAGGCGATCAGCCCCAGCATTTT
.	.	TRBJ2-5	TRBV15	CATSSRGQETQYF	TGTGCCACCAGCTCCCGGGGTCAAGAGACCCAGTACTTC
.	.	TRBJ2-3	TRBV6-2/TRBV6-3	CASSFPGLLTDTQYF	TGTGCCAGCAGTTTCCCGGGACTCCTCACAGATACGCAGTATTTT
.	.	TRBJ1-2	TRBV18	CASSPSQNYGYTF	TGTGCCAGCTCACCATCCCAGAACTATGGCTACACCTTC
.	.	TRBJ1-3	TRBV3-1/TRBV3-2	CASSQGAGASGNTIYF	TGTGCCAGCAGCCAAGGGGCCGGCGCCTCTGGAAACACCATATATTTT
.	.	TRBJ1-2	TRBV12-3/TRBV12-4	CASTGLGYTF	TGTGCCAGCACCGGACTAGGCTACACCTTC
.	.	TRBJ1-1	TRBV2	CASRELRASNTEAFF	TGTGCCAGCAGGGAACTCAGGGCTTCGAACACTGAAGCTTTCTTT
.	.	TRBJ2-7	TRBV2	CASTRPDSYEQYF	TGTGCCAGCACACGCCCAGACTCCTACGAGCAGTACTTC
.	.	TRBJ2-5	TRBV3-1/TRBV3-2	CASSPTGSQETQYF	TGTGCCAGCAGCCCCACAGGGAGCCAAGAGACCCAGTACTTC
.	.	TRBJ1-1	TRBV6-5	CASSSGVGDEAFF	TGTGCCAGCAGTTCAGGGGTGGGAGATGAAGCTTTCTTT
.	.	TRBJ2-5	TRBV27	CASSLYAGYGETQYF	TGTGCCAGCAGTTTATACGCGGGGTATGGGGAGACCCAGTACTTC
.	many	TRBJ2-7	TRBV4-1	CASSQVPTVTYEQYF	TGCGCCAGCAGCCAAGTCCCGACAGTGACCTACGAGCAGTACTTC
.	.	TRBJ2-1	TRBV5-1	CASSLAGATSWKNEQFF	TGCGCCAGCAGCTTGGCCGGAGCAACCTCCTGGAAGAATGAGCAGTTCTTC
TRBD1	.	TRBJ2-1	TRBV4-2	CASSKPGQGENEQFF	TGTGCCAGCAGCAAACCGGGACAGGGGGAAAATGAGCAGTTCTTC
TRBD1	once	TRBJ2-7	TRBV9	CASSATGGGIYEQYF	TGTGCCAGCAGCGCCACAGGGGGCGGCATATACGAGCAGTACTTC
TRBD2	.	TRBJ2-7	TRBV6-4	CASKRRESIYEQYF	TGTGCCAGCAAACGGCGGGAGTCCATATACGAGCAGTACTTC
.	.	TRBJ1-6	TRBV11-2	CASSRAGNNSPLHF	TGTGCCAGCAGCCGGGCAGGGAATAATTCACCCCTCCACTTT
.	.	TRBJ1-5	TRBV28	CASSPRTQNSNQPQHF	TGTGCCAGCAGTCCTCGGACACAAAATAGCAATCAGCCCCAGCATTTT
.	.	TRBJ2-1	TRBV19	CASTKTAPSYNEQFF	TGTGCCAGTACCAAGACAGCACCGTCCTACAATGAGCAGTTCTTC
TRBD2	.	TRBJ2-1	TRBV2	CASSINLAGVNNNEQFF	TGTGCCAGCAGTATAAACTTAGCGGGAGTTAATAACAATGAGCAGTTCTTC
TRBD2	few	TRBJ2-1	TRBV5-4	CASRPGTSDYNEQFF	TGTGCCAGCAGGCCTGGGACTAGTGACTACAATGAGCAGTTCTTC
.	.	TRBJ2-3	TRBV11-1	CASSLAAPRLAPDTQYF	TGTGCCAGCAGCTTAGCGGCCCCTCGTTTGGCACCGGATACGCAGTATTTT
.	.	TRBJ2-3	TRBV5-1	CASSLEGTSTDTQYF	TGCGCCAGCAGCTTGGAAGGGACTAGCACAGATACGCAGTATTTT
TRBD1	.	TRBJ2-3	TRBV5-4	CATRGQGNEDTQYF	TGTGCCACCAGGGGACAGGGTAATGAAGATACGCAGTATTTT
.	once	TRBJ1-1	TRBV27	CASSQSGGWNTEAFF	TGTGCCAGCAGCCAGAGCGGAGGGTGGAACACTGAAGCTTTCTTT
.	.	TRBJ2-3	TRBV4-1	CASSQGGSSGRTDTQYF	TGCGCCAGCAGCCAAGGAGGAAGTAGCGGCCGCACAGATACGCAGTATTTT
TRBD1	.	TRBJ1-2	TRBV28	CASSYGQDLGGYTF	TGTGCCAGCAGCTACGGACAGGACCTGGGGGGCTACACCTTC
.	once	TRBJ1-1	TRBV12-3/TRBV12-4	CASNKEPGTEAFF	TGTGCCAGCAACAAAGAACCGGGAACTGAAGCTTTCTTT
.	.	TRBJ1-5	TRBV6-6	CATQGDSLRHF	TGTGCCACCCAGGGTGACAGCCTTAGGCATTTT
.	.	TRBJ2-7	TRBV7-8	CASSIPSGDKMYF	TGTGCCAGCAGCATACCCTCAGGGGACAAAATGTACTTC
.	many	TRBJ2-2	TRBV13	CASSSPRTGELFF	TGTGCCAGCAGCTCCCCTCGCACCGGGGAGCTGTTTTTT
.	.	TRBJ2-1	TRBV7-2	CASSPMAGHNEQFF	TGTGCCAGCAGCCCCATGGCGGGCCACAATGAGCAGTTCTTC
TRBD1	.	TRBJ1-4	TRBV30	CAWSPGQGREVLFF	TGTGCCTGGAGTCCGGGACAGGGCAGGGAGGTACTGTTTTTT
TRBD2	.	TRBJ2-1	TRBV24-1	CATSDFTSGAYNEQFF	TGTGCCACCAGTGATTTTACTAGCGGCGCCTACAATGAGCAGTTCTTC
.	.	TRBJ2-7	TRBV7-2	CASSTVGRFPGDEQYF	TGTGCCAGCAGCACCGTCGGTCGGTTCCCGGGGGACGAGCAGTACTTC
.	.	TRBJ2-1	TRBV11-3	CASSSTGVSEQFF	TGTGCCAGCAGCTCTACCGGAGTTAGCGAGCAGTTCTTC
.	.	TRBJ2-2	TRBV7-9	CASRPSPKEKNTGELFF	TGTGCCAGCAGACCCTCCCCCAAGGAGAAGAACACCGGGGAGCTGTTTTTT
.	.	TRBJ1-1	TRBV11-2	CASSFTIGRGGRTEAFF	TGTGCCAGCAGCTTCACAATTGGCCGGGGGGGTCGAACTGAAGCTTTCTTT
TRBD1	.	TRBJ1-3	TRBV5-1	CASTAGQGVWSGNTIYF	TGCGCCAGCACCGCCGGACAGGGAGTGTGGTCTGGAAACACCATATATTTT
TRBD1	few	TRBJ2-1	TRBV5-1	CASSLSQGGTYNEQFF	TGCGCCAGCAGCTTGTCACAGGGGGGTACCTACAATGAGCAGTTCTTC
TRBD1	.	TRBJ2-1	TRBV5-4	CASSLETGGNEQFF	TGTGCCAGCAGCTTGGAGACAGGGGGCAATGAGCAGTTCTTC
TRBD2	.	TRBJ2-3	TRBV5-1	CASSPSGLAGPDTQYF	TGCGCCAGCAGCCCTTCGGGACTAGCCGGCCCAGATACGCAGTATTTT
.	.	TRBJ2-1	TRBV27	CASSLSRRQINEQFF	TGTGCCAGCAGTTTATCGAGGAGACAGATCAATGAGCAGTTCTTC
TRBD1	.	TRBJ1-5	TRBV18	CASSPQGQTEPQHF	TGTGCCAGCTCACCCCAGGGACAGACGGAGCCCCAGCATTTT
.	.	TRBJ1-1	TRBV6-5	CASRRPVSTEAFF	TGTGCCAGCAGACGCCCTGTGAGTACTGAAGCTTTCTTT
TRBD2	few	TRBJ2-3	TRBV4-3	CASSRELASTDTQYF	TGCGCCAGCAGCCGAGAACTAGCGAGCACAGATACGCAGTATTTT
.	.	TRBJ2-5	TRBV18	CASSPGVQETQYF	TGTGCCAGCTCACCTGGAGTCCAAGAGACCCAGTACTTC
.	.	TRBJ2-1	TRBV3-1/TRBV3-2	CASSPTGISAIPEQFF	TGTGCCAGCAGCCCCACCGGAATAAGCGCGATCCCTGAGCAGTTCTTC
.	.	TRBJ1-3	TRBV28	CASTMDGVGNTIYF	TGTGCCAGCACCATGGACGGGGTTGGAAACACCATATATTTT
.	.	TRBJ2-1	TRBV4-1	CASSQGSRGTGEQFF	TGCGCCAGCAGCCAAGGCTCACGGGGTACGGGTGAGCAGTTCTTC
TRBD2	.	TRBJ2-1	TRBV9	CASSPPGLADNEQFF	TGTGCCAGCAGCCCCCCGGGACTAGCGGACAATGAGCAGTTCTTC
.	once	TRBJ1-1	TRBV28	CASSWGEVTEAFF	TGTGCCAGCAGTTGGGGGGAGGTCACTGAAGCTTTCTTT
.	once	TRBJ2-3	TRBV12-3/TRBV12-4	CASIEWDTQYF	TGTGCCAGCATCGAGTGGGATACGCAGTATTTT
TRBD2	.	TRBJ2-7	TRBV30	CAWSAPGLAGIYEQYF	TGTGCCTGGAGTGCACCGGGACTAGCGGGAATCTACGAGCAGTACTTC
.	.	TRBJ2-4	TRBV30	CAWSPALAKNIQYF	TGTGCCTGGAGTCCCGCGTTAGCCAAAAACATTCAGTACTTC
.	.	TRBJ2-1	TRBV11-2	CASSPGLTNEQFF	TGTGCCAGCAGCCCAGGACTAACCAATGAGCAGTTCTTC